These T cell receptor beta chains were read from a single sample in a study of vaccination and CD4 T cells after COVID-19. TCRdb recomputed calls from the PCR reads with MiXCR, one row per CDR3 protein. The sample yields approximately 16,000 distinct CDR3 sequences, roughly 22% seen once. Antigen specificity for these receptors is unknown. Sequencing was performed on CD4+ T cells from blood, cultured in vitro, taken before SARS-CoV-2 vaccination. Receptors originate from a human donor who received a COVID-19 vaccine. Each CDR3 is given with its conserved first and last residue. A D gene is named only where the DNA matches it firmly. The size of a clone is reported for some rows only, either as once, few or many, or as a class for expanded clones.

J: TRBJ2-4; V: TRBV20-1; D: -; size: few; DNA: TGCAGTGCTAGAGTTCCGTCGGGGGTCCTACCAGCCAAAAACATTCAGTACTTC; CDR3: CSARVPSGVLPAKNIQYF
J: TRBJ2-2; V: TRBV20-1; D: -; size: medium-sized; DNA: TGCAGTGCTACTGGCGGGACCGGGGAGCTGTTTTTT; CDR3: CSATGGTGELFF
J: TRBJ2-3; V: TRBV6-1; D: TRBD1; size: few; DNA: TGTGCCAGCAGCGACAGGGGCCAGTCGGATACGCAGTATTTT; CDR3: CASSDRGQSDTQYF
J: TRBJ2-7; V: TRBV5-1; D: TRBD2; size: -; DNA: TGCGCCAGCAGTTCCAGCGGGGGCTACCCCTACGAGCAGTACTTC; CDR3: CASSSSGGYPYEQYF
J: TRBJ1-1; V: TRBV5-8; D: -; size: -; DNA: TGTGCCAGCACCCCCCGTGGGTTTTCAACTGAAGCTTTCTTT; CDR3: CASTPRGFSTEAFF
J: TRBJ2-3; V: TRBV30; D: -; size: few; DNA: TGTGCCTGGAGTATCCAGGGCGCAGATACGCAGTATTTT; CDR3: CAWSIQGADTQYF
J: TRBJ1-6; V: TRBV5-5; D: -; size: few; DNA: TGTGCCAGCAGCGAATGGGACGTCCTCAGCTCCTATAATTCACCCCTCCACTTT; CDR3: CASSEWDVLSSYNSPLHF
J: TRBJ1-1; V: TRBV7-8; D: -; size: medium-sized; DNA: TGTGCCAGCAGCTCGGAGGGGGGAATGAACACTGAAGCTTTCTTT; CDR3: CASSSEGGMNTEAFF
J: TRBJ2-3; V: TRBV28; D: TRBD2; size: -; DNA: TGTGCCAGCAGTATAGCGGGGGGAGCAGATACGCAGTATTTT; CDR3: CASSIAGGADTQYF
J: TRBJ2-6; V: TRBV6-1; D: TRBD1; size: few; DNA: TGTGCCAGCAGTACTGGGACAGGGGTATTCTCTGGGGCCAACGTCCTGACTTTC; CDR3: CASSTGTGVFSGANVLTF
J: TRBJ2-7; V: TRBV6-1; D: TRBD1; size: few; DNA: TGTGCCAGCAGAAGAGAGGGGGCGAGTGGCGAGCAGTACTTC; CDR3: CASRREGASGEQYF
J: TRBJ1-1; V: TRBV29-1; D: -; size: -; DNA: TGCAGCGTTGAAAGGCTCCTGAACACTGAAGCTTTCTTT; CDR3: CSVERLLNTEAFF
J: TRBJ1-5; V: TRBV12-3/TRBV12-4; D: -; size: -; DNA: TGTGCCAGCAGTTCCCAGGGTCCCAATCAGCCCCAGCATTTT; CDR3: CASSSQGPNQPQHF
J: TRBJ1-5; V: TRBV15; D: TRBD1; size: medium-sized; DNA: TGTGCCACCAGCAGGGACAGGGTGGGTCAGCCCCAGCATTTT; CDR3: CATSRDRVGQPQHF
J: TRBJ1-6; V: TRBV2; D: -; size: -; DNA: TGTGCCAGCATAATAGGTGCGGCCTATAATTCACCCCTCCACTTT; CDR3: CASIIGAAYNSPLHF
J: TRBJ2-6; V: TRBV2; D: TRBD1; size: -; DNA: TGTGCCAGCAGTGCTACAGGGGTTGGGGCCAACGTCCTGACTTTC; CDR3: CASSATGVGANVLTF
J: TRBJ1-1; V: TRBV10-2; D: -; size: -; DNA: TGCGCCAGCAGTGGGCAGGGTGGGAACACTGAAGCTTTCTTT; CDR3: CASSGQGGNTEAFF
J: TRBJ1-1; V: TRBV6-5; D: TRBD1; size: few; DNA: TGTGCCAGCAGTTACATGGGACAGGGAAGGACTGAAGCTTTCTTT; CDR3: CASSYMGQGRTEAFF
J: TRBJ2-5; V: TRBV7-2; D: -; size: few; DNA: TGTGCCAGCAGGCTAGGGGGGGCCGGCGAGACCCAGTACTTC; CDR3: CASRLGGAGETQYF
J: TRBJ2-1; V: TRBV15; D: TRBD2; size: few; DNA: TGTGCCACCAGCGGGGGGGAGGTTTATGAGCAGTTCTTC; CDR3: CATSGGEVYEQFF
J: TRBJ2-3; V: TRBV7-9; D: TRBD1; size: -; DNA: TGTGCCAGCAGCTTAGAAGGACAGGGGGATACGCAGTATTTT; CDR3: CASSLEGQGDTQYF
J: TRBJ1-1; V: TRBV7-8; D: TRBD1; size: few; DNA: TGTGCCAGCAGCTTAACAGGGGGCCCTGAAGCTTTCTTT; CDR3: CASSLTGGPEAFF
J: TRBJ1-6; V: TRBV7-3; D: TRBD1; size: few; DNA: TGTGCCAGCAGCTTATTGGGACAGAATTCACCCCTCCACTTT; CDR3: CASSLLGQNSPLHF
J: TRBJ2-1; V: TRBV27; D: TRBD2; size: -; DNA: TGTGCCAGCAGTGTAAGACTAGCGGGGGGATACAATGAGCAGTTCTTC; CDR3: CASSVRLAGGYNEQFF
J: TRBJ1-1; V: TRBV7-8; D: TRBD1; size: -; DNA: TGTGCCAGCAGTTACGAACAGGGGGGGAACACTGAAGCTTTCTTT; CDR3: CASSYEQGGNTEAFF
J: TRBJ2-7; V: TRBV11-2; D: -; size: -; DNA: TGTGCCAGCAGCTTGGGTCCAGGGGCTACCTACGAGCAGTACTTC; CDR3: CASSLGPGATYEQYF
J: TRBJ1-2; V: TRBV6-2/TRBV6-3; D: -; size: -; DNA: TGTGCCAGCAGTTACGAGGCTAACTATGGCTACACCTTC; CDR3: CASSYEANYGYTF
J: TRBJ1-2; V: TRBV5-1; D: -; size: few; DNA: TGCGCCAGCAGCTTGGGTCAGAGTACTAACTATGGCTACACCTTC; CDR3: CASSLGQSTNYGYTF
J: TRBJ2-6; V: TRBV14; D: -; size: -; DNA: TGTGCCAGCAGCCGAATACGACAGGCCCTGAGCTCTGGGGCCAACGTCCTGACTTTC; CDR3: CASSRIRQALSSGANVLTF
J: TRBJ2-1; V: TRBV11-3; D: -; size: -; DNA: TGTGCCAGCAGCTTGAACAATGAGCAGTTCTTC; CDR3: CASSLNNEQFF
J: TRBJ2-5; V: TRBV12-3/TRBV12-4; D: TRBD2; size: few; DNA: TGTGCCAGCAGTTTCGGACCGGGAGGTGTGTTGGTGGAGACCCAGTACTTC; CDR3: CASSFGPGGVLVETQYF